This paragraph covers one T cell receptor (beta chain) sequence. This sample was included in a study of PD-L1 blockade in urothelial cancer. This CDR3 has 16 amino acids. Germline V lookup: CDR1 MNHEY, CDR2 SMNVEV (reference sequence). Between the trimmed V and J ends, which lost 2 bases and 5 bases, there was a span of 15 bases. Repertoires were generated with immunoSEQ multiplex PCR, while TCRdb's copy carries only in-frame clones and drops some. Found here are about 76,000 clones, around four fifths of them singletons; the top ten hold about 4.7%. V gene TRBV27 combines with J gene TRBJ2-2; a weak D match, TRBD2 (6 bases). This specimen consisted of PBMCs, obtained around atezolizumab (anti-PD-L1) treatment. The TCR originated in an older man with urothelial cancer. The CDR3 coding sequence is TGTGCCAGCAGTTTAGGGCGGGACTGGAGGACCGGGGAGCTGTTTTTT. Amino acid sequence: CASSLGRDWRTGELFF.